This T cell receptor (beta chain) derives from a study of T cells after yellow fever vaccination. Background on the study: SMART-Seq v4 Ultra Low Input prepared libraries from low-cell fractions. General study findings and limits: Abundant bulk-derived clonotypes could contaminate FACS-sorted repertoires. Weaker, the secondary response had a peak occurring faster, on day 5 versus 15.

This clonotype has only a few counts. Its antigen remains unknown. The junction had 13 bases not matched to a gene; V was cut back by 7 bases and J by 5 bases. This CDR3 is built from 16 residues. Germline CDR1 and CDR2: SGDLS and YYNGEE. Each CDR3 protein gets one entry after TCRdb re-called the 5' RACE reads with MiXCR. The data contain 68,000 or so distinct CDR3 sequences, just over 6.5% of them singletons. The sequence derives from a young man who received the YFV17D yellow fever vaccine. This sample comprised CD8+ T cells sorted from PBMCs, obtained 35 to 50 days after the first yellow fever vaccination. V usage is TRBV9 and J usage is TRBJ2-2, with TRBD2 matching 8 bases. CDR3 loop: CASGTSGGRPTGELFF. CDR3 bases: TGTGCCAGCGGGACTAGTGGGGGAAGGCCAACCGGGGAGCTGTTTTTT.